This paragraph reports one T cell receptor (beta chain). Noted time point: cycle 4 day 1 (C4D1), after five to seven weeks of nivolumab. Each and every patient relapsed after autologous stem cell transplantation, and patients got differing brentuximab vedotin exposure. CD4+ T cells were purified from thawed PBMCs by magnetic negative selection. Clones were read by immunoSEQ multiplex PCR, and TCRdb kept only the in-frame ones, dropping some. Of approximately 28,000 clones detected, roughly 80% appear once; the ten largest clones hold 0.45% to 0.7%. These data originate in a study of PD-1 blockade in classical Hodgkin lymphoma. Losses at the gene ends were 3 bases for V and 6 bases for J; bases not matched to a gene: 12. Germline CDR1 SGHNT, CDR2 YYREEE (reference sequence). The CDR3 is 15 amino acids.

The source is a human donor with classical Hodgkin lymphoma. The material was CD4+ T cells from blood, obtained before the fourth cycle of nivolumab. The genes are TRBV5-4 and TRBJ2-7, with 7 bases lining up with TRBD2. CDR3 residues: CASSSPLAVSSEQYF. The CDR3 DNA sequence: TGTGCCAGCAGCTCCCCCCTAGCGGTTTCCAGCGAGCAGTACTTC.